These T cell receptor beta chains were read from a single sample in a study of read filtering for tumor transcriptome and immune sequencing. TCRdb reanalysed the reads using MiXCR and keeps one entry per CDR3 protein. The table has 20,000 to 25,000 distinct CDR3 sequences, around 15% seen once. What was sequenced was a population of CD138-negative cells sorted from bone marrow. The receptors were gathered from a donor at least 40 years old with multiple myeloma. Both conserved end residues are trimmed from each CDR3. A row's size may be missing; if present it is once, few, many or a size class.

>TRBV24-1|many|TRBJ2-5
ATSDDSNQETQY
>TRBV28|many|TRBJ1-4
ASSFTQTEGKLF
>TRBV7-2|-|TRBJ2-3
ASTKEITDTQY
>TRBV15|many|TRBJ1-4
ATSNDPSGEKLF
>TRBV7-6|-|TRBJ2-2
ASSGGTGELL
>TRBV11-2|many|TRBJ2-2
ASRPGSNTGELF
>TRBV7-2|many|TRBJ2-5
ASSLDPGETQY
>TRBV12-3/TRBV12-4|-|TRBJ2-3
ASSSYHGSVDTQY
>TRBV28|many|TRBJ2-7
ASRGMGVGYEQY
>TRBV28|many|TRBJ1-5
ATKRGISNQPQH
>TRBV5-6|few|TRBJ2-7
ASSFDSSYEQY
>TRBV18|many|TRBJ1-1
ASSPGIRDRATGEAF
>TRBV3-1|many|TRBJ2-2
ASSQNMAGELF
>TRBV12-3/TRBV12-4|many|TRBJ2-2
ASRLPGTGTGELF
>TRBV9|-|TRBJ1-1
ASTGAGGTNTEAF
>TRBV29-1|many|TRBJ2-3
SVTAGGPSSGTDTQY
>TRBV3-1|hyperexpanded|TRBJ2-7
ASSTREGYEQY
>TRBV3-1|many|TRBJ2-3
ASGGRAADTQY
>TRBV7-9|many|TRBJ1-5
ASSRENQPQH
>TRBV4-1|few|TRBJ2-7
ASSQEHRDSYEQY
>TRBV24-1|many|TRBJ2-7
ATSDPRGGQY
>TRBV6-1|-|TRBJ2-2
ASSKTGSNTGELF
>TRBV3-1|few|TRBJ2-5
ASSQLRGRQQETQY
>TRBV6-5|many|TRBJ2-3
ASSNPTGQGTDTQY
>TRBV5-1|many|TRBJ2-3
ASSLGASGRTDTQY
>TRBV29-1|-|TRBJ2-1
SSRTSGSLNERF
>TRBV2|many|TRBJ2-7
ASSGQVSYEQY
>TRBV5-1|-|TRBJ1-1
ASSLGGANEAF
>TRBV7-3|few|TRBJ2-7
ANSSSQGYEQY
>TRBV20-1|many|TRBJ2-5
SATLRASGRARGETQY
>TRBV2|many|TRBJ2-1
ASTLDGAVGYEQF
>TRBV7-9|many|TRBJ2-7
ASSSTSGLAGYEQY
>TRBV5-1|many|TRBJ2-7
ASSFGGDLSSYEQY
>TRBV20-1|-|TRBJ1-5
SAKFGEGSNQPQH
>TRBV7-2|many|TRBJ2-1
ASSPLVSRYSYNEQF
>TRBV29-1|many|TRBJ2-3
SVVSGSADTQY
>TRBV7-2|many|TRBJ2-5
ASSLELLAGMETQY
>TRBV7-2|-|TRBJ2-3
ASSLGVLDTQC
>TRBV10-3|few|TRBJ1-1
AISDSGRVEAF
>TRBV28|-|TRBJ1-2
ASSSTGLINYGYT
>TRBV28|many|TRBJ2-3
ASSQRSGRDARTDTQY
>TRBV7-9|many|TRBJ2-1
ASRKSMGASYNEQF
>TRBV21-1|few|TRBJ2-4
ASSKLSSAKNIQY
>TRBV6-6|many|TRBJ2-1
ASSWGGYNEQF
>TRBV6-6|many|TRBJ2-3
ASSPAGAGDTQY
>TRBV7-9|many|TRBJ2-7
ASSSLDEQY
>TRBV6-5|many|TRBJ2-3
ASRLVDTQY